The rows below give T cell receptor beta chains drawn from one sample of a study of cytomegalovirus exposure and HLA in healthy donors. TCRdb's table, derived via immunoSEQ multiplex PCR, lists solely in-frame clones and lacks some. This sample has around 130,000 clones; 70% to 85% occur once, and the top ten carry about 3%. What was sequenced was PBMCs. The receptors were gathered from a woman aged 60-75 years in good health and CMV-seropositive. Both conserved end residues are part of each CDR3. A D gene is named only where the DNA matches it firmly. Only part of the rows carry a size: once, few, many, or a class if the clone is expanded.

J	size	D	V	DNA	CDR3
TRBJ2-2	-	TRBD1	TRBV5-1	TGCGCCAGCACATCCGGGACAGGGGTAACCGGGGAGCTGTTTTTT	CASTSGTGVTGELFF
TRBJ1-2	-	-	TRBV6-6	TGTGCCAGCGGCCATGGCTACACCTTC	CASGHGYTF
TRBJ1-4	-	-	TRBV4-1	TGCGCCAGCAGCCAAGACCCAGGGGTTAATGAAAAACTGTTTTTT	CASSQDPGVNEKLFF
TRBJ1-2	-	-	TRBV11-2	TGTGCCAGCAGCTTAGGCGGGGGAAGGAACTATGGCTACACCTTC	CASSLGGGRNYGYTF
TRBJ1-5	few	-	TRBV6-5	TGTGCCAGCACCCCCCGCAGGGCGCGAGGTCAGCCCCAGCATTTT	CASTPRRARGQPQHF
TRBJ2-2	-	TRBD2	TRBV14	TGTGCCAGCAGCCAAGAGCGGGAGATCACCGGGGAGCTGTTTTTT	CASSQEREITGELFF
TRBJ2-5	-	TRBD2	TRBV7-7	TGTGCTAGCAGCAAACCGACGGGCGCGGGGGACGCCCAGTACTTC	CASSKPTGAGDAQYF
TRBJ1-1	-	-	TRBV7-2	TGTGCCAGCAGCTTAGATCCCCAGGGTTTTAGGGAAGCTTTCTTT	CASSLDPQGFREAFF
TRBJ1-1	-	-	TRBV5-6	TGTGCCAGCAGCCCCTCTGGGGCTAACACTGAAGCTTTCTTT	CASSPSGANTEAFF
TRBJ1-3	-	-	TRBV2	TGTGCCACCGACCGCCCCGGGACATCCCTAAGGGGAAACACCATATATTTT	CATDRPGTSLRGNTIYF
TRBJ1-2	-	-	TRBV18	TGTGCCAGCTCACCACCTTCCGTAACTAACTATGGCTACACCTTC	CASSPPSVTNYGYTF
TRBJ2-1	-	TRBD1	TRBV11-3	TGTGCCAGCAGCCCCCGGACAGGGAGAAATGAGCAGTTCTTC	CASSPRTGRNEQFF
TRBJ1-2	-	-	TRBV7-3	TGTGCCAGCAGCTTAACGGGCCCTAGCGACTATGGCTACACCTTC	CASSLTGPSDYGYTF
TRBJ1-3	-	TRBD1	TRBV5-4	TGTGCCAGCAGCTTGCAGGGGGCGGAGGGAAACACCATATATTTT	CASSLQGAEGNTIYF
TRBJ2-6	-	-	TRBV25-1	TGTGCCAGCAGTGAATACAGGGTTGGGGCCAACGTCCTGACTTTC	CASSEYRVGANVLTF
TRBJ1-6	-	-	TRBV7-3	TGTGCCAGCAAAGATGCCGGGAATTCACCCCTCCACTTT	CASKDAGNSPLHF
TRBJ1-4	once	TRBD1	TRBV9	TGTGCCAGCAGCGCCTCCCCGGCAGGGGGCTATGAAAAACTGTTTTTT	CASSASPAGGYEKLFF
TRBJ2-7	-	-	TRBV10-1	TGCGCCAGCAGTGACGGACTCACCTCCGAGCAGTACTTC	CASSDGLTSEQYF
TRBJ2-5	-	-	TRBV4-1	TGCGCCAGCAGCCCCGAACCGGCGGGGGCGTACCAAGAGACCCAGTACTTC	CASSPEPAGAYQETQYF
TRBJ2-1	-	-	TRBV19	TGTGCCAGTGTCGGGAGAAGCTCCTACAATGAGCAGTTCTTC	CASVGRSSYNEQFF
TRBJ2-3	-	TRBD2	TRBV4-1	TGCGCCAGCAGCCACCTCACCGGACTAGCGGGAGATACGCAGTATTTT	CASSHLTGLAGDTQYF
TRBJ2-7	-	-	TRBV11-2	TGTGCCAGCTCGGAGGTAACCTACGAGCAGTACTTC	CASSEVTYEQYF
TRBJ2-2	-	-	TRBV2	TGTGCCAGCAATCTCAGGGTGGCCACCGGGGAGCTGTTTTTT	CASNLRVATGELFF
TRBJ2-2	-	TRBD2	TRBV7-6	TGTGCCAGCAGCTTAGCGCAAGCGGGGAGACGGAGGACCGGGGAGCTGTTTTTT	CASSLAQAGRRRTGELFF
TRBJ2-5	few	TRBD1	TRBV5-1	TGCGCCAGCAGCTTCCGACAGGGGGCTGAGGAGACCCAGTACTTC	CASSFRQGAEETQYF
TRBJ2-7	-	TRBD1	TRBV9	TGTGCCAGCGCACCAGGGGGATTGTCCTACGAGCAGTACTTC	CASAPGGLSYEQYF
TRBJ2-4	-	-	TRBV10-3	TGTGCCATCAGTGATGGACTTAACTTAGCCAAAAACATTCAGTACTTC	CAISDGLNLAKNIQYF
TRBJ2-3	-	-	TRBV11-2	TGTGCCAGCAGCTTAGCCCGGGTCCCGGCAGATACGCAGTATTTT	CASSLARVPADTQYF
TRBJ1-2	-	TRBD1	TRBV11-2	TGTGCCAGCAGCCCCAGGACAGGAACTAACTATGGCTACACCTTC	CASSPRTGTNYGYTF
TRBJ1-2	-	-	TRBV19	TGTGCCAGTAGCGGACAGAACTATGGCTACACCTTC	CASSGQNYGYTF
TRBJ2-1	-	-	TRBV15	TGTGCCACCAGCAGAGATAAGGGGTCCTACAATGAGCAGTTCTTC	CATSRDKGSYNEQFF
TRBJ2-5	-	TRBD2	TRBV4-2	TGTGCCAGCAGCCAACAGGAACCGGGACTAGCGGGGGGGGAGCAAGAGACCCAGTACTTC	CASSQQEPGLAGGEQETQYF
TRBJ2-2	-	-	TRBV11-3	TGTGCCAGCAGCCCCCGAGGAACGAACACCGGGGAGCTGTTTTTT	CASSPRGTNTGELFF
TRBJ2-7	-	-	TRBV27	TGTGCCAGCAGTTCCCCCCGCAGGGGGGTCTACGAGCAGTACTTC	CASSSPRRGVYEQYF
TRBJ2-5	few	TRBD1	TRBV5-8	TGTGCCGGAGACAGGGGGAGGGCAGAGACCCAGTACTTC	CAGDRGRAETQYF
TRBJ1-4	-	-	TRBV6-1	TGTGCCAGTTCGCGGGCCCCCCAAACTAATGAAAAACTGTTTTTT	CASSRAPQTNEKLFF
TRBJ2-2	-	TRBD1	TRBV4-1	TGCGCCAGCAGCCAAGAGGGTAGGGGGCGCACCGGGGAGCTGTTTTTT	CASSQEGRGRTGELFF
TRBJ2-3	-	TRBD1	TRBV5-4	TGTGCCAGCAGCCCGACCGGACAGGGCCTGGCAGATACGCAGTATTTT	CASSPTGQGLADTQYF